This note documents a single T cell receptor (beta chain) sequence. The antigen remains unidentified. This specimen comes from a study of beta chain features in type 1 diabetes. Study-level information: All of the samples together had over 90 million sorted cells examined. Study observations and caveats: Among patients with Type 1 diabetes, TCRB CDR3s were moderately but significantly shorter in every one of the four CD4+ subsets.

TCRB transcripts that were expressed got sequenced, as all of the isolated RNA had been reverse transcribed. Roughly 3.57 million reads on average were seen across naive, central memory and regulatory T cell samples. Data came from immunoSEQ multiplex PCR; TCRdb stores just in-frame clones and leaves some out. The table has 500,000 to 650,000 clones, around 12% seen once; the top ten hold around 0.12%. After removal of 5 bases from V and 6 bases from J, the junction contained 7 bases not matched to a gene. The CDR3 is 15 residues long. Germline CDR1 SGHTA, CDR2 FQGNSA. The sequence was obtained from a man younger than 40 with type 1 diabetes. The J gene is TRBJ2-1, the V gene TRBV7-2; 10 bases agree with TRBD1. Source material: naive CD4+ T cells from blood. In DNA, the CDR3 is TGTGCCAGCAGCCCCTCCGGGACAGGGGTCAATGAGCAGTTCTTC. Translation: CASSPSGTGVNEQFF.